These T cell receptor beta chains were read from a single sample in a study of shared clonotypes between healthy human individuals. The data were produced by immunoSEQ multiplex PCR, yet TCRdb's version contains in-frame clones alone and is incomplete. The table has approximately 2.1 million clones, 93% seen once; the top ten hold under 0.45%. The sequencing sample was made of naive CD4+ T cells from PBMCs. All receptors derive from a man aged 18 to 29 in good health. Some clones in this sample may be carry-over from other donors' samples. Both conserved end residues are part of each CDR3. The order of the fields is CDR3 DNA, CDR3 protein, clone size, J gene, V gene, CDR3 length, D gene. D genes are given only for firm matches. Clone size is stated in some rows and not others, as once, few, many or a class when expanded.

TGTGCCAGCAGGAGGGAGTCAACCTACGAGCAGTACTTC CASRRESTYEQYF NA TRBJ2-7 TRBV6-5 13 NA
TGCGCCAGCAGCCCCGGGACAGGGGGAACTCAGCCCCAGCATTTT CASSPGTGGTQPQHF NA TRBJ1-5 TRBV5-1 15 TRBD1
TGTGCCAGCAGTTCGGAGGGCTTGGGTGAAAAACTGTTTTTT CASSSEGLGEKLFF NA TRBJ1-4 TRBV6-5 14 NA
TGTGCCAGCAGCCAGGGGTGGGGAAGGGAGCAGTACTTC CASSQGWGREQYF NA TRBJ2-7 TRBV7-2 13 NA
TGTGCCTGGAGTGTACAGGGAGGGTTCTACGAGCAGTACTTC CAWSVQGGFYEQYF NA TRBJ2-7 TRBV30 14 NA
TGTGCCTGGAGTGTATCGGGCGGCAGCCAGCCCCAGCATTTT CAWSVSGGSQPQHF NA TRBJ1-5 TRBV30 14 NA
TGTGCTGGCGGGGGCACAGGGGGCGAGACCCAGTACTTC CAGGGTGGETQYF NA TRBJ2-5 TRBV2 13 TRBD1
TGTGCCAGCAGGCGACCGTCCTTGAACACTGAAGCTTTCTTT CASRRPSLNTEAFF NA TRBJ1-1 TRBV28 14 NA
TGTGCCAGCAGTGGAAAGGGAGCGGGAGTGGCGATTGAGCAGTTCTTC CASSGKGAGVAIEQFF NA TRBJ2-1 TRBV2 16 TRBD2
TGTGCCAGCTCACCATCAGCAGACGTCTATGGCTACACCTTC CASSPSADVYGYTF NA TRBJ1-2 TRBV18 14 NA
TGTGCCAGCAGCCTCATGGTCGGACAGGGCCTCTCTGGGGCCAACGTCCTGACTTTC CASSLMVGQGLSGANVLTF NA TRBJ2-6 TRBV7-9 19 TRBD1
TGCGCCAGCAGCCAAGAGCCGGGGACAGGTCACTACACCTTC CASSQEPGTGHYTF NA TRBJ1-2 TRBV4-3 14 TRBD1
TGTGCCAGCACCGAAAGACAGGACAGCTACGAGCAGTACTTC CASTERQDSYEQYF NA TRBJ2-7 TRBV28 14 NA
TGTGCCAGCAGTGGTGGGGGGGTTCAAGAGACCCAGTACTTC CASSGGGVQETQYF NA TRBJ2-5 TRBV6-1 14 TRBD2
TGCGCCAGCAGCCAAACTTCAGGGCGGACTGCTAACACCGGGGAGCTGTTTTTT CASSQTSGRTANTGELFF NA TRBJ2-2 TRBV4-1 18 NA
TGTGCCAGCAGTTACAGAAGACGGAGCTACGAGCAGTACTTC CASSYRRRSYEQYF NA TRBJ2-7 TRBV6-5 14 NA
TGTGCCAGCAAAGCCGAGACCCAGTACTTC CASKAETQYF NA TRBJ2-5 TRBV6-6 10 NA
TGCGCCAGCAGCTTGGAGAGGGGCGAGCAGTACTTC CASSLERGEQYF NA TRBJ2-7 TRBV5-1 12 NA
TGTGCCAGCAGCTTGGCCAGAAGCGGCACCTACGAGCAGTACTTC CASSLARSGTYEQYF NA TRBJ2-7 TRBV11-2 15 NA
TGTGCCTCGCGCCTCTTACTCAGGGTGAATGAGCAGTTCTTC CASRLLLRVNEQFF NA TRBJ2-1 TRBV30 14 NA
TGTGCCAGCTCACCAGGCCCTACGAGGGCCAATGAGCAGTTCTTC CASSPGPTRANEQFF NA TRBJ2-1 TRBV18 15 NA
TGTGCCATCAGTGGGACAGGGACAGGGGGCTCGGGCGAGCAGTACTTC CAISGTGTGGSGEQYF NA TRBJ2-7 TRBV10-3 16 TRBD1
TGCGCCAGCAGCCGGGCAGCTAGCGGGGGCGAGCAGTACTTC CASSRAASGGEQYF NA TRBJ2-7 TRBV5-1 14 TRBD2
TGCGCCAGCAGGCCGGGACCCTACTCTGAAGAGCAGTACTTC CASRPGPYSEEQYF NA TRBJ2-7 TRBV10-2 14 NA
TGTGCCAGCAGCTTGAAACTGACAAGCGGAGCCTCCACAGATACGCAGTATTTT CASSLKLTSGASTDTQYF NA TRBJ2-3 TRBV5-4 18 NA
TGTGCCAGCAGTTCATTAGCGGGAGGACAATACGAGCAGTACTTC CASSSLAGGQYEQYF NA TRBJ2-7 TRBV28 15 TRBD2
TGCGCCAGCAGCCAGAGCGGACATAGCTCCTACGAGCAGTACTTC CASSQSGHSSYEQYF once TRBJ2-7 TRBV4-1 15 NA
TGTGCCAGCAGCCCGATGGACAGCTTTTACAATGAGCAGTTCTTC CASSPMDSFYNEQFF NA TRBJ2-1 TRBV11-3 15 NA
TGTGCCAGCAGCTCGCGACTAGCGGGAGCCGTAGATACGCAGTATTTT CASSSRLAGAVDTQYF NA TRBJ2-3 TRBV7-9 16 TRBD2
TGTGCCAGCAGCTTAGTACGAAACACCATATATTTT CASSLVRNTIYF NA TRBJ1-3 TRBV7-2 12 NA
TGTGCCAGCAGTGAATTGACAGGGGGGTATGGCTACACCTTC CASSELTGGYGYTF NA TRBJ1-2 TRBV25-1 14 TRBD1
TGTGCCAGCAGCTTGATCGCCAGGGACTCATACTACGAGCAGTACTTC CASSLIARDSYYEQYF NA TRBJ2-7 TRBV5-6 16 NA
TGTGCCAGCAGCCCAGGGTCCGGAGAGACCCAGTACTTC CASSPGSGETQYF NA TRBJ2-5 TRBV28 13 NA
TGTGCCAGCAGCTTTGTGGGATCCGGGAGCGGCGATACGCAGTATTTT CASSFVGSGSGDTQYF NA TRBJ2-3 TRBV7-9 16 NA
TGTGCCAGCAGCTTAGGATTGGCCCAGGGGGCCTACGAGCAGTACTTC CASSLGLAQGAYEQYF NA TRBJ2-7 TRBV7-2 16 TRBD1
TGTGCCAGCAGCTTTAGGAGGTCAGGGGACGCTGGAAACACCATATATTTT CASSFRRSGDAGNTIYF NA TRBJ1-3 TRBV7-6 17 NA
TGTGCCAGCAGCCCAGACAGGGGTTATGGCTACACCTTC CASSPDRGYGYTF NA TRBJ1-2 TRBV14 13 TRBD1
TGTGCCAGCAGCGCCCGACCTAGTACAGGCAATGAGCAGTTCTTC CASSARPSTGNEQFF NA TRBJ2-1 TRBV9 15 NA
TGTGCCAGCAGCGTCCTTGGGACAGGGCTCTACAATGAGCAGTTCTTC CASSVLGTGLYNEQFF NA TRBJ2-1 TRBV9 16 TRBD1
TGTGCCAGCAGCCAAGCTAGCGGGAGTAGGAATGAGCAGTTCTTC CASSQASGSRNEQFF NA TRBJ2-1 TRBV4-2 15 TRBD2
TGTGCCAGCAGCTTAGGACTAGCGGGACCCGGGGAGCTGTTTTTT CASSLGLAGPGELFF NA TRBJ2-2 TRBV5-4 15 TRBD2
TGTGCCAGCAGCCCGGACAGGGTGGGAACCGGGGAGCTGTTTTTT CASSPDRVGTGELFF once TRBJ2-2 TRBV11-3 15 TRBD1
TGCGCCAGCAGCTTGGACGGAACTTCCTACGAGCAGTACTTC CASSLDGTSYEQYF NA TRBJ2-7 TRBV5-1 14 NA
TGCGCCAGCAGCCATATCGCAGATACGCAGTATTTT CASSHIADTQYF NA TRBJ2-3 TRBV4-1 12 NA
TGTGCCAGCTCACCACCGTCCAGTTACAATGAGCAGTTCTTC CASSPPSSYNEQFF NA TRBJ2-1 TRBV18 14 NA
TGTGCCAGCAGCCCCGGGACGGCAGGGGAGACCCAGTACTTC CASSPGTAGETQYF NA TRBJ2-5 TRBV7-3 14 NA
TGCGCCAGCAGCTTGGGGACAGGCGGAGACACTGAAGCTTTCTTT CASSLGTGGDTEAFF NA TRBJ1-1 TRBV5-1 15 TRBD1
TGTGCCAGCAGTGGGCGGGGCAACGAGCAGTACTTC CASSGRGNEQYF once TRBJ2-7 TRBV2 12 NA
TGTGCCAGCAGCCAAGTTACCGGGACTAGCGAAGTTGGGTCCTACAATGAGCAGTTCTTC CASSQVTGTSEVGSYNEQFF NA TRBJ2-1 TRBV7-3 20 TRBD2
TGCGCCAGCAGCTGGACCGGGACAGGGCAAAAACAAGAGACCCAGTACTTC CASSWTGTGQKQETQYF NA TRBJ2-5 TRBV5-1 17 TRBD1
TGTGCCAGCAGTGATGTAAGGGCTGGGGCCAACGTCCTGACTTTC CASSDVRAGANVLTF once TRBJ2-6 TRBV27 15 NA
TGTGCCAGCAGCCCGGCCCCCCAGGAGAACTATGGCTACACCTTC CASSPAPQENYGYTF NA TRBJ1-2 TRBV5-6 15 NA
TGCGCCAGCAGCTTGGCCGGACTCGGGGGAAATACGCAGTATTTT CASSLAGLGGNTQYF NA TRBJ2-3 TRBV5-1 15 NA
TGTGCCAGCAGCGTAGTCGGGACAGCCACTCTGGGTACGCAGTATTTT CASSVVGTATLGTQYF NA TRBJ2-3 TRBV9 16 TRBD1
TGTGCCAGCAGCGTACTCACAGGGGAACGGACCGGGGAGCTGTTTTTT CASSVLTGERTGELFF NA TRBJ2-2 TRBV9 16 TRBD1
TGCGCCAGCAGCTTGGTAGGCGGTAATCAGCCCCAGCATTTT CASSLVGGNQPQHF NA TRBJ1-5 TRBV5-1 14 NA
TGTGCCAGCAGCCCTCAAGGACTAGCGGATCGGATAGAGGACTCCTACGAGCAGTACTTC CASSPQGLADRIEDSYEQYF NA TRBJ2-7 TRBV7-3 20 TRBD2
TGTGCCAGCAGTCGATATAGCGGGTCCTTCCAAGAGACCCAGTACTTC CASSRYSGSFQETQYF NA TRBJ2-5 TRBV28 16 TRBD2
TGTGCCAGCAGCCCGGGGGGGGCACCCACTGAAGCTTTCTTT CASSPGGAPTEAFF NA TRBJ1-1 TRBV7-6 14 NA